The 18 T cell receptor beta chains below were found in one sample sequenced in a study of Graves' ophthalmopathy and Graves' hyperthyroidism. Amplifying from RNA transcripts, the study obtained TCR beta CDR3 regions. HTBI primers served in a first-round RT-PCR, which a second-round multiplex PCR followed. Via MiXCR, TCRdb re-called the multiplex PCR reads, giving one row per CDR3 protein. The sample has roughly 500,000 distinct CDR3 sequences; roughly an eighth are singletons. Material for sequencing was blood. The receptors were gathered from a woman in her twenties or thirties with Graves' ophthalmopathy.

This clonotype was counted at least ten times. The V call is TRBV24-1, the J call TRBJ2-5, with D possibly being TRBD2 (5 bases). There are 14 residues in the CDR3. The V gene lost 6 bases and the J gene lost 5 bases, with 15 bases spanning the gap. The germline gives CDR1 KGHDR, CDR2 SFDVKD. The DNA for the CDR3 is TGTGCCACCAGTCATACCACTAGAGAGGAGACCCAGTACTTC. Its translation is CATSHTTREETQYF.

There are many counts of this clonotype. The V call is TRBV20-1, the J call TRBJ2-7; no clear D gene. Germline V gene data show CDR1 as DFQATT and CDR2 as SNEGSKA (reference sequence). The CDR3 consists of 14 residues. Trimming took off 0 bases at V and 0 bases at J, with 9 bases between the two ends. For the CDR3, the DNA is TGCAGTGCTAGAGAGTTGGAACACTCCTACGAGCAGTACTTC. Residues: CSARELEHSYEQYF.

This clonotype was detected ten times or more. The chain has TRBV2 and TRBJ2-5; 11 bases line up with TRBD2. The CDR3 is made up of 16 amino acids. Per germline, CDR1 SNHLY and CDR2 FYNNEI. V lost 10 bases and J lost 0; bases outside the gene matches: 10. The CDR3 nucleotides are TGTGCCACTCACCCGCTAGCGGGGGGCCACCAAGAGACCCAGTACTTC. Its translation is CATHPLAGGHQETQYF.

This clonotype occurred many times. The rearrangement uses TRBV10-3 and TRBJ1-5; no firm D call. CDR3 size: 14 residues. The V end lost 4 bases, the J end lost 5 bases, and 12 bases lay between the germline ends. Germline CDR1 reads ENHRY; CDR2 reads SYGVKD. CDR3 in DNA: TGTGCCATCAGTGGAGGTGGAACGGATCAGCCCCAGCATTTT. It encodes CAISGGGTDQPQHF.

This clonotype came up many times. The gene calls are TRBV4-1 and TRBJ2-7, with 7 bases identical to TRBD2. The CDR3 contains 15 residues. CDR1 and CDR2 (germline): MGHRA, YSYEKL. Trimming took 2 bases from V and 4 from J; bases not matched to a gene: 8. The CDR3 is CASSQPGPGGYEQYF. CDR3 in DNA: TGCGCCAGCAGCCAACCCGGGCCCGGGGGGTACGAGCAGTACTTC.

In its sample, this clonotype was seen once. A clone one base away is much larger, so this may be a read error. The chain uses TRBV28 and TRBJ1-2; tentative D call: TRBD1 (5 bases). CDR1 is MDHEN, CDR2 SYDVKM, per germline. CDR3 length: 14 amino acids. CDR3 nucleotide sequence: TGTGCCTGCAGTTTCAGGGTCACTAACTATGGCTACACCTTC. Amino acids: CACSFRVTNYGYTF.

Here the CDR3 DNA reads TGTGCCAGCAGCTTGGCACAGGGCCTAACCTACGAGCAGTACTTC. Translation: CASSLAQGLTYEQYF. This chain connects TRBV7-8 to TRBJ2-7; D possibly corresponds to TRBD1 (6 bases). CDR3 size: 15 residues. V was pared by 3 bases and J by 2 bases, with 14 bases between. Germline lookup yields CDR1 SGHVS and CDR2 FQNEAQ.

As to this clonotype: Being one base from a much bigger clone, this may be a read error. This chain uses TRBV3-1 with TRBJ1-1; maybe TRBD1 (6 bases). The CDR3 extends over 15 amino acids. Trimming took off 0 bases at V and 6 bases at J, with 14 bases between the two ends. Per the germline V gene, CDR1 is LGHDT and CDR2 is YNNKEL (reference sequence). The CDR3 region has the DNA TGTGCCAGCAGCCAAGATATGCATACAGGGTCTGAAGCTTTCTTT. It translates to CASSQDMHTGSEAFF.

A single count supports this clonotype. V gene TRBV6-1 combines with J gene TRBJ1-5; TRBD1 matches 7 bases. After removal of 2 bases from V and 6 bases from J, the junction contained 7 bases not matched to a gene. CDR3 length: 15 amino acids. Germline CDR1 is MNHNS and CDR2 is SASEGT. CDR3 bases: TGTGCCAGCAGTGAACGACAGGGTGGGGGTCAGCCCCAGCATTTT. Translating it yields CASSERQGGGQPQHF.

This clonotype was picked up many times. This rearrangement joins TRBV12-5 to TRBJ2-5; 7 bases match TRBD2. Germline CDR1 and CDR2: LGHNT and FRNRAP. The J segment lost 7 bases and the V segment lost 7 bases, leaving 9 bases of the junction unmatched. This CDR3 contains 13 residues. The CDR3 reads CASAPLASGTQYF. The CDR3 coding sequence is TGTGCTAGTGCCCCACTAGCGTCCGGGACCCAGTACTTC.

This clonotype was counted at least ten times. V is TRBV12-3 or TRBV12-4 and J is TRBJ1-2; D is unclear. The CDR3 has 15 amino acids. With 5 bases removed from V and 2 bases from J, the gap between germline ends came to 15 bases. CDR3 sequence reads: CASSARGGHNYGYTF. DNA of the CDR3: TGTGCCAGCAGTGCCCGGGGAGGGCACAACTATGGCTACACCTTC.

This clonotype was detected ten times or more. This sequence joins TRBV5-1 and TRBJ1-5; tentatively, D is TRBD1 (5 bases). The ends were cut back, 2 bases at V and 1 base at J, with 31 bases in the middle. This CDR3 is built from 22 residues. Germline V gene lookup returns CDR1 SGHRS and CDR2 YFSETQ. The chain's CDR3 is CASSFARNDQLRRGGSNQPQHF. CDR3 bases: TGCGCCAGCAGCTTCGCAAGGAACGACCAATTAAGGAGGGGTGGGAGCAATCAGCCCCAGCATTTT. The full variable domain, rest sourced from reference TRBV5-1 and TRBJ1-5, is KAGVTQTPRYLIKTRGQQVTLSCSPISGHRSVSWYQQTPGQGLQFLFEYFSETQRNKGNFPGRFSGRQFSNSRSEMNVSTLELGDSALYLCASSFARNDQLRRGGSNQPQHFGDGTRLSIL.

This clonotype has at least ten counts. The V gene is TRBV5-4, the J gene TRBJ1-2; D gene uncertain. The CDR3 contains 14 residues. V lost 2 bases and J 2 bases, leaving 10 bases between the germline ends. Germline V gives CDR1 SGHNT, CDR2 YYREEE (reference sequence). The CDR3 DNA reads as TGTGCCAGCAGCTTAGGAGGGAACAACTATGGCTACACCTTC. Its protein is CASSLGGNNYGYTF.

This clonotype was observed a few times. The chain is built from TRBV24-1 and TRBJ2-5, with D perhaps TRBD1 (6 bases). This CDR3 has 15 residues. V was clipped by 4 bases and J by 4 bases, with 15 bases between them. CDR1 KGHDR and CDR2 SFDVKD come from the germline V gene. The CDR3 nucleotides are TGTGCCACCAGTGAATATACAGGGACCCGAGAGACCCAGTACTTC. This encodes CATSEYTGTRETQYF.

This clonotype was seen at least ten times. The genes are TRBV15 and TRBJ1-2, with 9 nucleotides matching TRBD1. The CDR3 totals 15 residues. J was trimmed by 3 bases and V by 5 bases; bases with no gene match: 7. From germline, CDR1 is LNHNV and CDR2 YYDKDF (reference sequence). CDR3 in amino acids: CATSDAGTGYYGYTF. CDR3 sequence (DNA): TGTGCCACCAGCGACGCCGGGACAGGGTACTATGGCTACACCTTC.

In its sample, this clonotype was seen many times. The chain carries TRBV6-5 and TRBJ2-5, with no clear D. V was trimmed by 8 bases and J by 2 bases, leaving 15 bases between them. The CDR3 sequence is 14 residues long. From germline, CDR1 is MNHEY and CDR2 SVGAGI. The CDR3 loop reads CASGPSEIQETQYF. The CDR3 DNA follows: TGTGCCAGCGGTCCCTCGGAAATTCAAGAGACCCAGTACTTC.

This clonotype has ten or more counts. The rearrangement uses TRBV27 and TRBJ1-2; D possibly corresponds to TRBD1 (5 bases). CDR1 is MNHEY, CDR2 SMNVEV, per germline (reference sequence). This CDR3 is 14 amino acids long. V shed 0 bases and J shed 6 bases, with 11 bases lying between them. For the CDR3, the DNA is TGTGCCAGCAGTTTATCGGGGACGGTTGATGGCTACACCTTC. The encoded protein is CASSLSGTVDGYTF.

Ten or more counts support this clonotype. V is TRBV14 and J is TRBJ1-1; possible D gene TRBD1, 5 bases. Germline CDR1 is SGHDN and CDR2 is FVKESK. Trimming took 1 base from V and 4 from J, leaving 16 bases between them. This CDR3 contains 16 residues. CDR3 sequence: CASSQGRGRWGTEAFF. Written as DNA, the CDR3 is TGTGCCAGCAGCCAAGGTAGGGGAAGGTGGGGCACTGAAGCTTTCTTT.